The 30 T cell receptor beta chains in this list originate from one sample, sequenced in a study of blood T cell repertoires in COVID-19. Assay used: immunoSEQ multiplex PCR; TCRdb lists only in-frame clones, some missing. The sample lists some 130,000 clones, about 87% occurring once. Sequencing was carried out using peripheral blood. The receptors here all came from a woman in her sixties or seventies with acute or convalescent COVID-19.

The CDR3 DNA reads as TGTGCCAGCAGTTCCCGGACAGGGGCCCTCTATGGCTACACCTTC. The encoded protein is CASSSRTGALYGYTF. This chain joins TRBV28 and TRBJ1-2; 9 nucleotides line up with TRBD1. This CDR3 region has 15 residues. V lost 4 bases to trimming and J lost 4 bases; unmatched junction nucleotides: 7. Germline CDR1 reads MDHEN; CDR2 reads SYDVKM.

The chain carries TRBV6-2 or TRBV6-3 and TRBJ2-5; weak D call: TRBD2 (6 bases). V was shortened by 0 bases and J by 4 bases, with 15 bases between the two germline ends. The CDR3 extends over 16 amino acids. Per the germline V gene, CDR1 is MNHEY and CDR2 is SVGEGT. The CDR3 loop reads CASSYSAGGVAETQYF. The CDR3 DNA sequence: TGTGCCAGCAGTTACTCGGCCGGGGGAGTGGCAGAGACCCAGTACTTC.

The rearrangement links TRBV9 to TRBJ1-2, with D uncertain. Trimming pared 1 base from V and 4 bases from J, leaving 5 bases between. The CDR3 runs 12 residues. Germline V CDR1 and CDR2: SGDLS, YYNGEE. Here the CDR3 DNA reads TGTGCCAGCAGCGTATCAGTCTATGGCTACACCTTC. Its translation is CASSVSVYGYTF.

This chain joins TRBV3-1 (or the pseudogene TRBV3-2) and TRBJ1-5; D perhaps matches TRBD1 (6 bases). Per the germline V gene, CDR1 is LGHDT and CDR2 is YNNKEL (reference sequence). V was pared by 5 bases and J by 2 bases, with 13 bases between. This CDR3 contains 15 residues. CDR3 nucleotide sequence: TGTGCCAGCAGCAGCTCAGGGGCAGGCAATCAGCCCCAGCATTTT. Residues: CASSSSGAGNQPQHF.

The chain couples TRBV19 to TRBJ2-6; D possibly corresponds to TRBD2 (6 bases). Germline loops: CDR1 LNHDA, CDR2 SQIVND (reference sequence). V was shortened by 7 bases and J by 0 bases, with 13 bases between the two germline ends. The CDR3 totals 16 residues. The chain's CDR3 is CASTAGTRSGANVLTF. For the CDR3, the DNA is TGTGCCAGTACTGCGGGAACTCGCTCTGGGGCCAACGTCCTGACTTTC.

The rearrangement joins TRBV5-4 to TRBJ2-2; D might be TRBD2 (6 bases). CDR3 length: 15 amino acids. Trimming removed 4 bases at V and 6 bases at J, with 16 bases between. Germline lookup yields CDR1 SGHNT and CDR2 YYREEE (reference sequence). This CDR3 is CASSPSGGDSGELFF. CDR3 coding DNA: TGTGCCAGCAGCCCCTCCGGGGGAGACTCCGGGGAGCTGTTTTTT.

The chain couples TRBV5-1 to TRBJ2-5; D is possibly TRBD2 (5 bases). In germline, CDR1 is SGHRS, CDR2 YFSETQ. The CDR3 spans 13 residues. Trimming shortened V by 4 bases and J by 3 bases, and 10 bases separated the two germline ends. For the CDR3, the DNA is TGCGCCAGCAGCGGGAGCGGCGAAGAGACCCAGTACTTC. Its protein product is CASSGSGEETQYF.

The V and J genes are TRBV28 and TRBJ1-5; 7 bases line up with TRBD1. V was pared by 10 bases and J by 6 bases, with 9 bases of the junction left unmatched. The CDR3 spans 13 residues. Germline V gene sequence: CDR1 MDHEN, CDR2 SYDVKM. CDR3 residues: CANQQGWGQPQHF. The CDR3 region has the DNA TGTGCCAACCAACAGGGGTGGGGTCAGCCCCAGCATTTT.

The rearrangement joins TRBV9 to TRBJ1-1; TRBD1 matches 7 bases. Unmatched junction bases numbered 9, after V lost 3 bases and J lost 1 base. Per the germline V gene, CDR1 is SGDLS and CDR2 is YYNGEE. The CDR3 runs 16 residues. CDR3 region: CASSGTGVGGNTEAFF. The CDR3 nucleotides are TGTGCCAGCAGCGGGACAGGCGTTGGCGGGAACACTGAAGCTTTCTTT.

The CDR3 DNA is TGTGCCAGCAGCCAAAGATTTTCACGGAGACCCCAGTACAATGAGCAGTTCTTC. As protein: CASSQRFSRRPQYNEQFF. The chain employs TRBV3-1 (or the pseudogene TRBV3-2) and TRBJ2-1, with D uncertain. Germline CDR1 and CDR2: LGHDT and YNNKEL (reference sequence). This CDR3 spans 18 amino acids. The V end was cut by 2 bases, the J end by 4 bases, with 21 bases between.

This chain joins TRBV9 and TRBJ2-1; no definite D call. V lost 6 bases and J 7 bases, leaving 20 bases between the germline ends. Germline V gene sequence: CDR1 SGDLS, CDR2 YYNGEE. The CDR3 contains 15 residues. The CDR3 region is CASTSLAESRNEQFF. CDR3 nucleotides: TGTGCCAGCACCAGCCTGGCGGAATCCCGGAATGAGCAGTTCTTC.

This CDR3 is CASSYPTGRSSNQPQHF. The CDR3 nucleotides read TGTGCCAGCAGTTACCCGACAGGGCGGAGTTCCAATCAGCCCCAGCATTTT. V and J are TRBV6-2 or TRBV6-3 and TRBJ1-5; 7 positions match TRBD1. Trimming removed 2 bases from V and 3 bases from J; junction bases left unmatched: 10. The germline gives CDR1 MNHEY, CDR2 SVGEGT. The CDR3 consists of 17 residues.

This chain joins TRBV5-5 and TRBJ1-6; D unresolved. With 5 bases removed from V and 11 bases from J, the gap between germline ends came to 23 bases. The CDR3 has 16 amino acids. CDR1 is SGHKS, CDR2 YYEKEE, per germline (reference sequence). The CDR3 DNA reads TGTGCCAGCAGACTGGCAGCGGTTAGCGGTTGGGCACCCCTCCACTTT. This codes for CASRLAAVSGWAPLHF.

V gene TRBV25-1 combines with J gene TRBJ2-1; 8 nucleotides match TRBD2. V was pared by 5 bases and J by 9 bases, with 0 bases of the junction left unmatched. CDR1 is MGHDK, CDR2 SYGVNS, per germline. The CDR3 is 11 amino acids. In DNA, the CDR3 is TGTGCCAGCAGTCGGGGGGGTGAGCAGTTCTTC. Protein: CASSRGGEQFF. The full variable domain, its missing parts supplied by reference TRBV25-1 and TRBJ2-1, is EADIYQTPRYLVIGTGKKITLECSQTMGHDKMYWYQQDPGMELHLIHYSYGVNSTEKGDLSSESTVSRIRTEHFPLTLESARPSHTSQYLCASSRGGEQFFGPGTRLTVL.

This chain connects TRBV3-1 (or the pseudogene TRBV3-2) to TRBJ1-2; tentative D call: TRBD1 (6 bases). This CDR3 is 15 amino acids long. Germline assignment: CDR1 LGHDT and CDR2 YNNKEL (reference sequence). V gave up 1 base and J gave up 6 bases, with 15 bases separating them. Written as DNA, the CDR3 is TGTGCCAGCAGCCAAGGGTCCAGGGGATTCCATGGCTACACCTTC. It translates to CASSQGSRGFHGYTF.

The V call is TRBV6-1, the J call TRBJ2-7, with 9 bases identical to TRBD2. The CDR3 spans 16 residues. The trim removed 3 bases at V and 0 bases at J, leaving 6 bases unmatched. The germline gives CDR1 MNHNS, CDR2 SASEGT. The DNA for the CDR3 is TGTGCCAGCAGTGAGGCCCCGGGACTAGCCTCCTACGAGCAGTACTTC. Its protein product is CASSEAPGLASYEQYF.

The rearrangement joins TRBV7-8 to TRBJ2-3; 7 bases are shared with TRBD2. Germline V gives CDR1 SGHVS, CDR2 FQNEAQ. V lost 3 bases, J lost 4 bases, and 10 bases stayed unmatched. This CDR3 has 16 residues. In DNA, the CDR3 is TGTGCCAGCAGCTTTTCCGGGGGGAGGACCGCAGATACGCAGTATTTT. As protein: CASSFSGGRTADTQYF. The full variable domain, with the rest looked up from reference TRBV7-8 and TRBJ2-3, is GAGVSQSPRYKVAKRGQDVALRCDPISGHVSLFWYQQALGQGPEFLTYFQNEAQLDKSGLPSDRFFAERPEGSVSTLKIQRTQQEDSAVYLCASSFSGGRTADTQYFGPGTRLTVL.

The chain couples TRBV2 to TRBJ2-7; 13 nucleotides align to TRBD2. V trimming: 7 bases; J trimming: 9 bases; junction bases outside the gene matches: 15. Germline V gene sequence: CDR1 SNHLY, CDR2 FYNNEI. The CDR3 contains 16 residues. The CDR3 sequence: CASTETSGRIEEGQYV. CDR3 nucleotide sequence: TGTGCCAGCACCGAGACTAGCGGGAGGATAGAGGAGGGGCAGTACGTC.

V and J are TRBV7-9 and TRBJ2-7; D not resolved. Germline V gene lookup returns CDR1 SEHNR and CDR2 FQNEAQ (reference sequence). The ends were cut back, 4 bases at V and 0 bases at J, with 13 bases in the middle. The CDR3 length is 15 residues. CDR3 residues: CASSSLTTHSYEQYF. CDR3 sequence (DNA): TGTGCCAGCAGCTCACTTACTACCCACTCCTACGAGCAGTACTTC.

This rearrangement joins TRBV29-1 to TRBJ1-1; maybe TRBD1 (5 bases). CDR1 SQVTM and CDR2 ANQGSEA come from the germline V gene. The CDR3 is made up of 11 amino acids. The germline V and J ends were trimmed by 7 bases and 8 bases, with 14 bases remaining between them. This CDR3 is CSAGQTEEAFF. DNA of the CDR3: TGCAGCGCGGGTCAGACAGAAGAAGCTTTCTTT.

The rearrangement links TRBV3-1 (or the pseudogene TRBV3-2) to TRBJ2-7; 7 bases map to TRBD2. The trim removed 1 base at V and 3 bases at J, leaving 0 bases unmatched. Germline CDR1 LGHDT, CDR2 YNNKEL (reference sequence). The CDR3 totals 13 residues. The CDR3 here is CASSQGGGYEQYF. CDR3 DNA: TGTGCCAGCAGCCAAGGCGGGGGCTACGAGCAGTACTTC.

The genes are TRBV10-1 and TRBJ2-1, with D hard to call. Germline V CDR1 and CDR2: WNHNN, SYGVQD (reference sequence). Trimming stripped 4 bases from V and 4 bases from J, with 8 bases between. There are 13 residues in the CDR3. This CDR3 is CASSVRGYNEQFF. CDR3 bases: TGCGCCAGCAGTGTAAGAGGATACAATGAGCAGTTCTTC.

This clone has a handful of counts. The chain carries TRBV6-5 and TRBJ1-1; no clear D. The CDR3 loop spans 12 amino acids. Trimming took 7 bases from V and 7 from J, leaving 13 bases between them. The germline CDR1 and CDR2 sequences are MNHEY and SVGAGI. CDR3 sequence: CASNLQKVEAFF. CDR3 in DNA: TGTGCCAGCAACCTACAGAAGGTTGAAGCTTTCTTT.

The chain carries TRBV5-1 and TRBJ1-6; D unclear. Per the germline V gene, CDR1 is SGHRS and CDR2 is YFSETQ. Trimming removed 2 bases at V and 8 bases at J, with 11 bases between. The CDR3 has 14 amino acids. For the CDR3, the DNA is TGCGCCAGCAGCTTCGGGGTGGAGGATTCACCCCTCCACTTT. It codes for CASSFGVEDSPLHF.

The rearrangement joins TRBV9 to TRBJ2-1; 10 bases agree with TRBD2. This CDR3 is built from 14 residues. Trimming cost V 7 bases and J 7 bases; bases outside gene matches: 8. Germline values: CDR1 SGDLS, CDR2 YYNGEE. In DNA form, the CDR3 reads TGTGCCAGCCGTCAGTCTAGCGGGAGTAATGAGCAGTTCTTC. This encodes CASRQSSGSNEQFF.

This chain uses TRBV4-2 with TRBJ1-2; TRBD1 matches at 9 bases. This CDR3 is built from 14 residues. Unmatched junction bases numbered 1, after V lost 0 bases and J lost 5 bases. CDR1 and CDR2 from the germline V gene are LGHNA and YNFKEQ. CDR3: CASSQEDRGYGYTF. CDR3 coding DNA: TGTGCCAGCAGCCAAGAAGACAGGGGGTATGGCTACACCTTC.

This chain connects TRBV2 to TRBJ1-2; 8 bases line up with TRBD1. The CDR3 contains 14 residues. Unmatched junction bases numbered 4, after V lost 3 bases and J lost 4 bases. Germline V lookup: CDR1 SNHLY, CDR2 FYNNEI. The CDR3 region is CASSDNRGVYGYTF. The CDR3 DNA sequence: TGTGCCAGCAGTGACAACAGGGGGGTCTATGGCTACACCTTC. The whole variable domain, remainder taken from reference TRBV2 and TRBJ1-2, is EPEVTQTPSHQVTQMGQEVILRCVPISNHLYFYWYRQILGQKVEFLVSFYNNEISEKSEIFDDQFSVERPDGSNFTLKIRSTKLEDSAMYFCASSDNRGVYGYTFGSGTRLTVV.

This clone was found a few times. The V and J genes are TRBV2 and TRBJ2-2; D may be TRBD1 (6 bases). V lost 5 bases, J lost 6 bases, and 10 bases lay in between. CDR3 size: 13 residues. CDR1 SNHLY and CDR2 FYNNEI come from the germline V gene. The CDR3 sequence is CASSSQGSGELFF. CDR3 coding DNA: TGTGCCAGCAGTTCACAGGGATCCGGGGAGCTGTTTTTT.

This chain links TRBV3-1 (or the pseudogene TRBV3-2) with TRBJ1-3; D might be TRBD1 (5 bases). Germline loops: CDR1 LGHDT, CDR2 YNNKEL (reference sequence). V lost 1 base and J 9 bases, leaving 22 bases between the germline ends. This CDR3 region has 17 residues. The CDR3, as DNA: TGTGCCAGCAGCCAAGCGGGACTCACCCCGGGTGAAACCACCATATATTTT. Translated, it gives CASSQAGLTPGETTIYF.

This sequence joins TRBV28 and TRBJ1-4, with 7 bases aligning to TRBD1. CDR1 and CDR2 from the germline V gene are MDHEN and SYDVKM. This CDR3 region has 13 residues. J was trimmed by 5 bases and V by 11 bases; bases with no gene match: 8. The CDR3 DNA reads TGTGCCGCTGTGGGACAGAGAAATGAAAAACTGTTTTTT. Translating gives CAAVGQRNEKLFF.